One sample yielded the 9 T cell receptor beta chains listed below, sequenced in a study of early stage breast cancer tumors. Measured with immunoSEQ multiplex PCR; TCRdb has only the in-frame clones, and not every one. This table has some 8,000 clones, 77% appearing once. Source material: normal breast tissue next to the tumor. The receptors were gathered from a person aged 55 to 75 with breast cancer.

The chain has TRBV5-4 and TRBJ2-3; TRBD1 is a possible D gene (6 bases). Looked up from germline, CDR1 is SGHNT and CDR2 is YYREEE (reference sequence). V shed 1 base and J shed 2 bases, with 11 bases lying between them. This CDR3 comprises 15 residues. CDR3 nucleotides: TGTGCCAGCAGCTTGTTGGGGGCCCCCACAGATACGCAGTATTTT. It yields the protein CASSLLGAPTDTQYF. The full variable domain, in which reference TRBV5-4 and TRBJ2-3 provide the parts outside the CDR3, is ETGVTQSPTHLIKTRGQQVTLRCSSQSGHNTVSWYQQALGQGPQFIFQYYREEENGRGNFPPRFSGLQFPNYSSELNVNALELDDSALYLCASSLLGAPTDTQYFGPGTRLTVL.

The chain links TRBV18 to TRBJ2-2; D might be TRBD1 (5 bases). This CDR3 contains 12 residues. Germline-derived CDR1 and CDR2 are KGHSH and LQKENI. Trimming cost V 4 bases and J 5 bases, with 5 bases left between them. This chain's CDR3 is CASSQGTGELFF. The CDR3 DNA follows: TGTGCCAGCTCACAGGGGACCGGGGAGCTGTTTTTT. Looking up the rest from reference TRBV18 and TRBJ2-2 gives the full variable domain: NAGVMQNPRHLVRRRGQEARLRCSPMKGHSHVYWYRQLPEEGLKFMVYLQKENIIDESGMPKERFSAEFPKEGPSILRIQQVVRGDSAAYFCASSQGTGELFFGEGSRLTVL.

The genes are TRBV27 and TRBJ2-5; 7 positions match TRBD2. The germline V gene has CDR1 MNHEY and CDR2 SMNVEV (reference sequence). V shed 8 bases, J shed 5 bases, and the junction held 14 bases outside the gene matches. The CDR3 has 15 amino acids. The CDR3 DNA reads as TGTGCCAGCCGCCGAGGGGTCCGGCGGGGGGAGACCCAGTACTTC. Its protein is CASRRGVRRGETQYF.

The V call is TRBV7-2, the J call TRBJ2-4, with a possible D match to TRBD1 (6 bases). Germline V gene lookup returns CDR1 SGHTA and CDR2 FQGNSA. This CDR3 region has 19 residues. V lost 2 bases and J lost 0, with 20 bases in between. The CDR3 DNA sequence: TGTGCCAGCAGCTTACGCCCCTACAGGGCCCTCCTAGCCAAAAACATTCAGTACTTC. Protein sequence: CASSLRPYRALLAKNIQYF.

The chain joins TRBV4-1 to TRBJ1-6, with 7 bases identical to TRBD1. Per the germline V gene, CDR1 is MGHRA and CDR2 is YSYEKL. The junction had 7 bases not matched to a gene; V was cut back by 1 base and J by 7 bases. This CDR3 is built from 16 residues. Written as DNA, the CDR3 is TGCGCCAGCAGCCAAGCACCGGGACAGCGGAATTCACCCCTCCACTTT. It specifies CASSQAPGQRNSPLHF.

The V gene is TRBV28, the J gene TRBJ2-5, with TRBD2 matching 13 bases. The CDR3 has 16 amino acids. V dropped 8 bases and J dropped 4; count of bases not matched to a gene: 10. The V gene's germline CDR1 is MDHEN and CDR2 SYDVKM. Written as DNA, the CDR3 is TGTGCCAGCCTTCGACTAGCGGGAGGACGAGGAGAGACCCAGTACTTC. This encodes CASLRLAGGRGETQYF.

The chain is built from TRBV5-6 and TRBJ1-6, with TRBD1 matching over 8 bases. V gave up 4 bases and J gave up 7 bases; unmatched junction bases: 4. This CDR3 is built from 14 residues. Germline assignment: CDR1 SGHDT and CDR2 YYEEEE. In DNA, the CDR3 is TGTGCCAGCAGCCGGACAGGGTGGAATTCACCCCTCCACTTT. This gives the protein CASSRTGWNSPLHF.

The rearrangement joins TRBV19 to TRBJ2-1; D not resolved. Germline V gene sequence: CDR1 LNHDA, CDR2 SQIVND (reference sequence). The CDR3 totals 14 residues. V was pared by 2 bases and J by 5 bases, with 10 bases between. Here the CDR3 reads CASSISVSNNEQFF. DNA for the CDR3: TGTGCCAGTAGTATAAGCGTCTCTAACAATGAGCAGTTCTTC.

This clone has more than one count but fewer than ten. The rearrangement uses TRBV27 and TRBJ1-1, with TRBD1 as a possible D gene (5 bases). The germline V and J ends were trimmed by 5 bases and 10 bases, with 20 bases remaining between them. The length of the CDR3 is 14 residues. CDR1 and CDR2 from the germline V gene are MNHEY and SMNVEV (reference sequence). The CDR3 DNA sequence: TGTGCCAGCAGTCCCCCTAGGATGGCAGGGATAGCTTTCTTT. As protein: CASSPPRMAGIAFF.